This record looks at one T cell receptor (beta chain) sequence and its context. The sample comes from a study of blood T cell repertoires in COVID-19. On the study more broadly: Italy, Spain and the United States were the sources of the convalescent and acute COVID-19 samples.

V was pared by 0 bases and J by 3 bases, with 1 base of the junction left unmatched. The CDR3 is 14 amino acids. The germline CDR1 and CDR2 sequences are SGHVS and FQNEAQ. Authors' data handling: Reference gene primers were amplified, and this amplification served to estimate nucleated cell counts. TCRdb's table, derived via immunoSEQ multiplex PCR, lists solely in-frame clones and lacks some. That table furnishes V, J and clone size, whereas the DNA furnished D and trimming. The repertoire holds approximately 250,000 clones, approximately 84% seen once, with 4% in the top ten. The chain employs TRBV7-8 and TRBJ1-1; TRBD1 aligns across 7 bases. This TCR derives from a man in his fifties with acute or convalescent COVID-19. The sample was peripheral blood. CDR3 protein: CASSLAQGDTEAFF. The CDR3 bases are TGTGCCAGCAGCTTAGCGCAGGGGGACACTGAAGCTTTCTTT.